One sample yielded the 21 T cell receptor beta chains listed below, sequenced in a study of cytomegalovirus exposure and HLA in healthy donors. PCR employed 60 Vbeta and 13 Jbeta primers. The assay was immunoSEQ multiplex PCR, and TCRdb's table has in-frame clones only and misses some. The sample lists more than 50,000 clones; less than 75% were seen once. The sample consisted of PBMCs. The source of these receptors is a woman aged 45 to 65 in good health and CMV-seropositive.

This chain uses TRBV7-9 with TRBJ1-2, with TRBD1 identical over 7 bases. The trim removed 3 bases at V and 4 bases at J, leaving 2 bases unmatched. The CDR3 extends over 13 amino acids. The V gene's germline CDR1 is SEHNR and CDR2 FQNEAQ (reference sequence). The CDR3 loop reads CASSLGQFYGYTF. DNA of the CDR3: TGTGCCAGCAGCTTGGGACAGTTCTATGGCTACACCTTC.

The CDR3 DNA reads TGCGCCAGCAGCCAAGGGATACAGGGGGATGAAAAACTGTTTTTT. Protein sequence: CASSQGIQGDEKLFF. V is TRBV4-1 and J is TRBJ1-4, with 8 nucleotides matching TRBD1. The CDR3 totals 15 residues. Germline V gene sequence: CDR1 MGHRA, CDR2 YSYEKL. Trimming cost V 1 base and J 6 bases; bases outside gene matches: 4.

The chain combines TRBV18 with TRBJ1-2, with D perhaps matching TRBD1 (6 bases). The V end was cut by 4 bases, the J end by 12 bases, with 18 bases between. The CDR3 has 13 residues. Per the germline V gene, CDR1 is KGHSH and CDR2 is LQKENI. CDR3 loop: CASSLDSLLSNTF. CDR3 nucleotide sequence: TGTGCCAGCTCACTGGACAGCCTGTTAAGTAACACCTTC.

The chain joins TRBV27 to TRBJ1-1; D is unresolved. This CDR3 comprises 15 residues. Trimming left V 5 bases short and J 0 bases short, with 13 bases between. Germline CDR1 MNHEY, CDR2 SMNVEV (reference sequence). The DNA of the CDR3 is TGTGCCAGCAGTATCACAAGTTTTATGAACACTGAAGCTTTCTTT. The encoded protein is CASSITSFMNTEAFF.

The rearrangement joins TRBV5-4 to TRBJ2-7; 7 positions agree with TRBD2. Unmatched junction bases numbered 5, after V lost 0 bases and J lost 2 bases. The germline gives CDR1 SGHNT, CDR2 YYREEE (reference sequence). CDR3 length: 15 amino acids. CDR3 region: CASSLDAGAAYEQYF. The CDR3 DNA is TGTGCCAGCAGCTTGGATGCGGGAGCAGCCTACGAGCAGTACTTC.

V and J are TRBV18 and TRBJ2-1; 11 bases map to TRBD2. Germline loops: CDR1 KGHSH, CDR2 LQKENI. The CDR3 consists of 18 residues. With 0 bases clipped from V and 0 bases from J, the junction kept 4 bases outside the gene matches. This CDR3 is CASSPPTSGTFSYNEQFF. CDR3 coding DNA: TGTGCCAGCTCACCACCGACTAGCGGGACCTTCTCCTACAATGAGCAGTTCTTC.

CDR3 nucleotide sequence: TGCGCCAGCAGACAATACATGAACACTGAAGCTTTCTTT. This encodes CASRQYMNTEAFF. The chain employs TRBV5-1 and TRBJ1-1; no clear D. This CDR3 comprises 13 residues. Germline-derived CDR1 and CDR2 are SGHRS and YFSETQ. V lost 5 bases and J 0 bases, leaving 8 bases between the germline ends. The whole variable domain, remainder taken from reference TRBV5-1 and TRBJ1-1, is KAGVTQTPRYLIKTRGQQVTLSCSPISGHRSVSWYQQTPGQGLQFLFEYFSETQRNKGNFPGRFSGRQFSNSRSEMNVSTLELGDSALYLCASRQYMNTEAFFGQGTRLTVV.

The J gene is TRBJ1-2, the V gene TRBV7-2; D uncertain. This CDR3 contains 13 residues. V lost 4 bases, J lost 0 bases, and 6 bases lay in between. Germline lookup yields CDR1 SGHTA and CDR2 FQGNSA. The CDR3 region has the DNA TGTGCCAGCAGCTCAACATCTAACTATGGCTACACCTTC. Translated: CASSSTSNYGYTF.

This chain links TRBV18 with TRBJ1-1; TRBD1 matches at 8 bases. This CDR3 is built from 15 residues. The V gene's germline CDR1 is KGHSH and CDR2 LQKENI. V gave up 0 bases and J gave up 11 bases; unmatched junction bases: 11. This chain's CDR3 is CASSPPTQGEVKAFF. The CDR3 region has the DNA TGTGCCAGCTCACCACCGACACAGGGGGAGGTTAAGGCTTTCTTT.

Only one count was recorded for this clone. The rearrangement links TRBV4-3 to TRBJ2-3, with D possibly TRBD2 on 6 matching bases. This CDR3 has 16 amino acids. V gave up 0 bases and J gave up 1 base, with 11 bases separating them. Germline lookup yields CDR1 LGHNA and CDR2 YSLEER. CDR3 DNA: TGCGCCAGCAGCCAAGAGTGGGGGGTACGCACAGATACGCAGTATTTT. It specifies CASSQEWGVRTDTQYF.

The chain carries TRBV19 and TRBJ2-7; 7 nucleotides line up with TRBD2. V was pared by 1 base and J by 7 bases, with 7 bases of the junction left unmatched. Germline lookup yields CDR1 LNHDA and CDR2 SQIVND (reference sequence). The CDR3 is 14 residues long. For the CDR3, the DNA is TGTGCCAGTAGTATAGCCGGCGGGAGAGGGGAGCAGTACTTC. Amino acid sequence: CASSIAGGRGEQYF. Combining the CDR3 with reference TRBV19 and TRBJ2-7 gives the whole variable domain DGGITQSPKYLFRKEGQNVTLSCEQNLNHDAMYWYRQDPGQGLRLIYYSQIVNDFQKGDIAEGYSVSREKKESFPLTVTSAQKNPTAFYLCASSIAGGRGEQYFGPGTRLTVT.

CDR3 DNA: TGTGCTAGTGGTTTGTTGGAGGTCCGGCAGTTCTTC. Translating it yields CASGLLEVRQFF. The chain combines TRBV12-5 with TRBJ2-1, with D possibly TRBD2 on 5 matching bases. V was pared by 2 bases and J by 12 bases, with 11 bases between. The CDR3 loop spans 12 amino acids. Germline V gene lookup returns CDR1 LGHNT and CDR2 FRNRAP.

The V and J genes are TRBV29-1 and TRBJ1-1; D may be TRBD1 (6 bases). V gave up 3 bases and J gave up 3 bases, with 17 bases separating them. The CDR3 spans 15 residues. The germline V gene encodes CDR1 SQVTM and CDR2 ANQGSEA. CDR3 nucleotides: TGCAGCGTTGACCCCCAGGGGACTAGGGACACTGAAGCTTTCTTT. Protein: CSVDPQGTRDTEAFF.

J is TRBJ2-1 and V is TRBV6-5; 10 bases line up with TRBD2. CDR1 and CDR2 from the germline V gene are MNHEY and SVGAGI. With V trimmed by 0 bases and J by 9 bases, 5 bases remained unmatched. The CDR3 length is 15 residues. CDR3 residues: CASSYSLAGVGEQFF. In DNA form, the CDR3 reads TGTGCCAGCAGTTACTCCCTAGCGGGGGTCGGTGAGCAGTTCTTC.

The CDR3 coding sequence is TGTGCCAGCAGCTTGACAGGGTTGAACACCATATATTTT. This encodes CASSLTGLNTIYF. The V call is TRBV5-4, the J call TRBJ1-3; perhaps TRBD1 as D (6 bases). The germline V and J ends were trimmed by 1 base and 7 bases, with 9 bases remaining between them. The CDR3 is made up of 13 amino acids. The V gene's germline CDR1 is SGHNT and CDR2 YYREEE (reference sequence).

The sample holds a few counts of this clone. The rearrangement uses TRBV5-6 and TRBJ2-3, with 7 bases that match TRBD2. The CDR3 is 14 amino acids. Trimming cost V 0 bases and J 6 bases; bases outside gene matches: 4. Germline CDR1 is SGHDT and CDR2 is YYEEEE. CDR3 protein: CASSLAGGRDTQYF. Written as DNA, the CDR3 is TGTGCCAGCAGCTTGGCCGGGGGGAGGGATACGCAGTATTTT.

This clone was counted a few times. The rearrangement links TRBV7-8 to TRBJ1-2, with unresolved D. The CDR3 is 14 amino acids. CDR1 and CDR2 (germline): SGHVS, FQNEAQ. V lost 3 bases and J 1 base, leaving 9 bases between the germline ends. In DNA form, the CDR3 reads TGTGCCAGCAGCTTTACTTCTAATAACTATGGCTACACCTTC. It yields the protein CASSFTSNNYGYTF.

The rearrangement joins TRBV19 to TRBJ1-5; D possibly corresponds to TRBD1 (5 bases). Germline CDR1 LNHDA, CDR2 SQIVND (reference sequence). CDR3 length equals 14 residues. V was shortened by 1 base and J by 5 bases, with 9 bases between the two germline ends. CDR3 amino acids: CASSIAGSDQPQHF. In DNA, the CDR3 is TGTGCCAGTAGTATAGCAGGGTCTGATCAGCCCCAGCATTTT. The entire variable domain, with the rest obtained from reference TRBV19 and TRBJ1-5, is as follows: DGGITQSPKYLFRKEGQNVTLSCEQNLNHDAMYWYRQDPGQGLRLIYYSQIVNDFQKGDIAEGYSVSREKKESFPLTVTSAQKNPTAFYLCASSIAGSDQPQHFGDGTRLSIL.

The chain is built from TRBV27 and TRBJ1-1; 7 bases agree with TRBD1. Germline V CDR1 and CDR2: MNHEY, SMNVEV (reference sequence). The trim removed 4 bases at V and 13 bases at J, leaving 9 bases unmatched. The CDR3 spans 12 residues. CDR3 coding DNA: TGTGCCAGCAGTTCCCCGACAGGGTTGGGTTTCTTT. Protein product: CASSSPTGLGFF.

This clone was detected only a few times. This chain links TRBV27 with TRBJ1-6; no clear D gene. The CDR3 extends over 16 amino acids. V was cut by 3 bases and J by 0 bases, with 9 bases left in between. CDR1 is MNHEY, CDR2 SMNVEV, per germline (reference sequence). CDR3 region: CASSLGRSSYNSPLHF. CDR3 in DNA: TGTGCCAGCAGTTTGGGTAGGAGCTCCTATAATTCACCCCTCCACTTT.

In DNA form, the CDR3 reads TGTGCCAGTAGGACCAGGGGGAGCACAGATACGCAGTATTTT. This encodes CASRTRGSTDTQYF. This chain uses TRBV19 with TRBJ2-3, with 7 bases that match TRBD1. Trimming cost V 6 bases and J 0 bases; bases outside gene matches: 3. The CDR3 is 14 amino acids. Germline V gene data show CDR1 as LNHDA and CDR2 as SQIVND (reference sequence).